These 8 T cell receptor beta chains were all obtained from the same sample, sequenced in a study of blood T cell repertoires in COVID-19. TCRdb keeps only in-frame clones here, not all; method: immunoSEQ multiplex PCR. The data contain about 170,000 clones, around 91% of them singletons. The sequenced material came from PBMCs or T cells enriched from blood (not recorded which). The receptors were gathered from a woman aged 18-29 years who had recovered from COVID-19.

This clone has just one count. The chain carries TRBV9 and TRBJ2-7; TRBD1 aligns across 7 bases. The CDR3 length is 15 residues. Germline loops: CDR1 SGDLS, CDR2 YYNGEE. J gave up 0 bases and V 3 bases, and 6 bases lay outside the gene matches. CDR3 region: CASSAGQAYSYEQYF. For the CDR3, the DNA is TGTGCCAGCAGCGCAGGACAGGCGTACTCCTACGAGCAGTACTTC.

The genes are TRBV19 and TRBJ1-3, with D possibly matching TRBD1 (5 bases). This CDR3 has 14 residues. CDR1 LNHDA and CDR2 SQIVND come from the germline V gene (reference sequence). The V end lost 8 bases, the J end lost 3 bases, and 14 bases lay between the germline ends. The CDR3 coding sequence is TGTGCCAGTCGGCAGGGAGGACTTGGAAACACCATATATTTT. Translating gives CASRQGGLGNTIYF.

The chain links TRBV7-9 to TRBJ2-5; TRBD1 is a possible D gene (5 bases). The germline CDR1 and CDR2 sequences are SEHNR and FQNEAQ (reference sequence). The V end was cut by 5 bases, the J end by 4 bases, with 23 bases between. The length of the CDR3 is 17 residues. This CDR3 reads CASSRRVAQGSRETQYF. CDR3 DNA sequence: TGTGCCAGCAGCCGTAGGGTGGCTCAGGGTTCACGAGAGACCCAGTACTTC. The entire variable domain, with the rest obtained from reference TRBV7-9 and TRBJ2-5, is as follows: DTGVSQNPRHKITKRGQNVTFRCDPISEHNRLYWYRQTLGQGPEFLTYFQNEAQLEKSRLLSDRFSAERPKGSFSTLEIQRTEQGDSAMYLCASSRRVAQGSRETQYFGPGTRLLVL.

V and J are TRBV12-5 and TRBJ2-3, with 12 positions matching TRBD2. CDR1 is LGHNT and CDR2 is FRNRAP in the germline V gene. Trimming at V came to 3 bases and at J to 5 bases, leaving 15 bases not matched to a gene. This CDR3 spans 19 amino acids. The CDR3 is CASGFESGLAGGPVDTQYF. DNA for the CDR3: TGTGCTAGTGGTTTCGAATCAGGGCTAGCGGGAGGGCCGGTAGATACGCAGTATTTT.

V gene TRBV19 combines with J gene TRBJ2-3; 7 bases match TRBD1. Germline CDR1 reads LNHDA; CDR2 reads SQIVND (reference sequence). V dropped 3 bases and J dropped 5; count of bases not matched to a gene: 2. This CDR3 comprises 13 residues. CDR3 sequence reads: CASSINRGDTQYF. The CDR3 DNA is TGTGCCAGTAGTATTAACAGGGGAGATACGCAGTATTTT.

The chain combines TRBV19 with TRBJ2-2; no definite D call. Looked up from germline, CDR1 is LNHDA and CDR2 is SQIVND (reference sequence). This CDR3 spans 15 amino acids. V lost 7 bases to trimming and J lost 6 bases, with 18 bases between them. CDR3 sequence reads: CASIPTHEVPGELFF. CDR3 nucleotide sequence: TGTGCCAGTATCCCTACCCACGAGGTTCCCGGGGAGCTGTTTTTT.

This chain links TRBV6-5 with TRBJ2-1; TRBD2 matches 11 bases. After removal of 5 bases from V and 8 bases from J, the junction contained 8 bases not matched to a gene. Germline V CDR1 and CDR2: MNHEY, SVGAGI. The length of the CDR3 is 15 residues. This chain's CDR3 is CASSPRLAGWYEQFF. Written as DNA, the CDR3 is TGTGCCAGCAGTCCACGACTAGCGGGATGGTATGAGCAGTTCTTC.

This chain links TRBV6-5 with TRBJ1-5; 9 nucleotides line up with TRBD1. The length of the CDR3 is 15 residues. Per germline, CDR1 MNHEY and CDR2 SVGAGI. V lost 6 bases, J lost 2 bases, and 5 bases stayed unmatched. The CDR3 loop is CASRTDRGGNQPQHF. As DNA, the CDR3 is TGTGCCAGCAGGACGGACAGGGGAGGCAATCAGCCCCAGCATTTT.